This T cell receptor (beta chain) was sequenced in a study of radiotherapy plus CTLA-4 blockade in lung cancer. Focal radiation plus CTLA-4 blockade with ipilimumab was administered to patients who had chemo-refractory metastatic non-small-cell lung cancer. Study-level results: Clones derived from tumor TCRs expanded in blood after radiotherapy plus ipilimumab.

TCRdb's copy holds only in-frame clones and misses some; the assay was immunoSEQ multiplex PCR. This table holds roughly 86,000 clones, 80% to 85% found once. Per germline, CDR1 SGHDT and CDR2 YYEEEE. V was pared by 4 bases and J by 6 bases, with 5 bases of the junction left unmatched. There are 13 residues in the CDR3. This clone was seen just once. The antigen is unknown. The V call is TRBV5-6, the J call TRBJ2-7; TRBD1 matches 9 bases. The source of this sequence is a human donor with non-small cell lung cancer who had stable disease on radiotherapy plus ipilimumab. The sample was peripheral blood, taken from a patient treated with radiotherapy plus ipilimumab. Here the CDR3 reads CASSRQGVGEQYF. The CDR3 bases are TGTGCCAGCAGCCGACAGGGGGTTGGCGAGCAGTACTTC.